Presented here are 21 T cell receptor beta chains from one specimen sequenced in a study of blood T cell repertoires in COVID-19. Sequencing was performed with immunoSEQ multiplex PCR; in TCRdb, only in-frame clones are kept and a portion is missing. The sample includes 250,000 to 400,000 clones, 85% of them seen just once. The material sequenced was PBMCs or T cells enriched from blood (not recorded which). Receptors originate from a woman aged 25-40 years who had been exposed to COVID-19.

The CDR3 DNA is TGTGCCAGCAGCCAAGCGGAAGGGGCGTACTACAATGAGCAGTTCTTC. The encoded protein is CASSQAEGAYYNEQFF. This chain connects TRBV3-1 (or the pseudogene TRBV3-2) to TRBJ2-1, with D maybe TRBD1 (5 bases). The CDR3 has 16 residues. Germline V gives CDR1 LGHDT, CDR2 YNNKEL (reference sequence). The V and J ends lost 1 base and 3 bases respectively, with 13 bases between them.

The chain joins TRBV28 to TRBJ1-4; TRBD1 matches 8 bases. There are 16 residues in the CDR3. The germline gives CDR1 MDHEN, CDR2 SYDVKM. V lost 5 bases to trimming and J lost 5 bases; unmatched junction nucleotides: 10. CDR3 coding DNA: TGTGCCAGCAGTCCAGGGGGCCGGATTCAAAATGAAAAACTGTTTTTT. Protein sequence: CASSPGGRIQNEKLFF.

The chain couples TRBV6-1 to TRBJ1-4; TRBD1 agrees at 8 bases. Germline V lookup: CDR1 MNHNS, CDR2 SASEGT. This CDR3 is built from 15 residues. V gave up 2 bases and J gave up 6 bases; unmatched junction bases: 5. Here the CDR3 DNA reads TGTGCCAGCAGTGAACAGGGGGCTGAGTATGAAAAACTGTTTTTT. Translating it yields CASSEQGAEYEKLFF.

The chain joins TRBV5-1 to TRBJ2-1, with 14 bases lining up with TRBD2. V gave up 4 bases and J gave up 8 bases; unmatched junction bases: 8. CDR1 SGHRS and CDR2 YFSETQ come from the germline V gene. CDR3 size: 16 residues. CDR3 DNA: TGCGCCAGCAGCAGGGGGACTAGCGGGAGTTTGGATGAGCAGTTCTTC. It translates to CASSRGTSGSLDEQFF.

The V and J genes are TRBV18 and TRBJ1-1; D not certain. CDR1 is KGHSH, CDR2 LQKENI, per germline. Trimming pared 4 bases from V and 0 bases from J, leaving 6 bases between. The CDR3 covers 13 residues. The CDR3 sequence: CASSHGVNTEAFF. The CDR3 DNA sequence: TGTGCCAGCTCACATGGAGTGAACACTGAAGCTTTCTTT.

This chain links TRBV7-8 with TRBJ2-1; TRBD2 matches 7 bases. Germline V gene sequence: CDR1 SGHVS, CDR2 FQNEAQ. The CDR3 loop spans 15 amino acids. The J segment lost 5 bases and the V segment lost 5 bases, leaving 9 bases of the junction unmatched. CDR3 nucleotide sequence: TGTGCCAGCAGCCCTAGCGGAAATCAAAACAATGAGCAGTTCTTC. Residues: CASSPSGNQNNEQFF. The full variable domain, completed using reference TRBV7-8 and TRBJ2-1, is GAGVSQSPRYKVAKRGQDVALRCDPISGHVSLFWYQQALGQGPEFLTYFQNEAQLDKSGLPSDRFFAERPEGSVSTLKIQRTQQEDSAVYLCASSPSGNQNNEQFFGPGTRLTVL.

The V gene is TRBV28, the J gene TRBJ1-4; 12 nucleotides line up with TRBD1. J gave up 0 bases and V 11 bases, and 4 bases lay outside the gene matches. There are 15 residues in the CDR3. From germline, CDR1 is MDHEN and CDR2 SYDVKM. The CDR3 DNA is TGTGCCTCCGGGACAGGGGGCGCAACTAATGAAAAACTGTTTTTT. Protein: CASGTGGATNEKLFF.

The rearrangement joins TRBV6-2 or TRBV6-3 to TRBJ1-5, with TRBD1 matching 10 bases. The length of the CDR3 is 17 residues. Germline V lookup: CDR1 MNHEY, CDR2 SVGEGT. V dropped 2 bases and J dropped 3; count of bases not matched to a gene: 7. The CDR3: CASSYQGQGVINQPQHF. The CDR3 DNA sequence: TGTGCCAGCAGTTACCAAGGACAGGGGGTTATCAATCAGCCCCAGCATTTT.

The rearrangement joins TRBV28 to TRBJ2-3; a possible D gene is TRBD1 (6 bases). V was trimmed by 6 bases and J by 1 base, leaving 14 bases between them. CDR1 and CDR2 from the germline V gene are MDHEN and SYDVKM. This CDR3 is 15 amino acids long. The CDR3 DNA follows: TGTGCCAGCAGACCTCAGGGGAAAGGCACAGATACGCAGTATTTT. Its translation is CASRPQGKGTDTQYF.

CDR3 in DNA: TGCGCCAGCAGCCAAGGCGCGGCCATTAGCAATCAGCCCCAGCATTTT. Translated, it gives CASSQGAAISNQPQHF. V usage is TRBV4-1 and J usage is TRBJ1-5; D gene ambiguous. The CDR3 sequence is 16 residues long. V was shortened by 1 base and J by 0 bases, with 10 bases between the two germline ends. CDR1 is MGHRA and CDR2 is YSYEKL in the germline V gene.

This clone was observed a single time. The chain couples TRBV15 to TRBJ2-7, with a possible D match to TRBD2 (5 bases). The CDR3 sequence is 13 residues long. V was shortened by 8 bases and J by 4 bases, with 15 bases between the two germline ends. Germline values: CDR1 LNHNV, CDR2 YYDKDF (reference sequence). The CDR3 nucleotides read TGTGCCACCGGAGAAGAGCGGCGTTACGAGCAGTACTTC. This codes for CATGEERRYEQYF.

This rearrangement joins TRBV19 to TRBJ2-1; weak D call: TRBD2 (5 bases). Trimming cost V 4 bases and J 0 bases, with 10 bases left between them. This CDR3 region has 15 residues. CDR1 is LNHDA and CDR2 is SQIVND in the germline V gene (reference sequence). The CDR3 DNA reads TGTGCCAGTAGTAGGCCGGGGAGCTCCTACAATGAGCAGTTCTTC. It translates to CASSRPGSSYNEQFF. Combining the CDR3 with reference TRBV19 and TRBJ2-1 gives the whole variable domain DGGITQSPKYLFRKEGQNVTLSCEQNLNHDAMYWYRQDPGQGLRLIYYSQIVNDFQKGDIAEGYSVSREKKESFPLTVTSAQKNPTAFYLCASSRPGSSYNEQFFGPGTRLTVL.

The rearrangement links TRBV4-1 to TRBJ1-4; D gene unclear. This CDR3 has 15 residues. CDR1 and CDR2 (germline): MGHRA, YSYEKL. V was shortened by 2 bases and J by 0 bases, with 7 bases between the two germline ends. Here the CDR3 reads CASSQNFPTNEKLFF. In DNA form, the CDR3 reads TGCGCCAGCAGCCAAAACTTCCCAACTAATGAAAAACTGTTTTTT.

This chain joins TRBV2 and TRBJ1-2; 8 bases map to TRBD1. CDR1 and CDR2 (germline): SNHLY, FYNNEI. The CDR3 is made up of 14 amino acids. Trimming took 3 bases from V and 8 from J; bases not matched to a gene: 8. Here the CDR3 reads CASSDTGGLGGYTF. In DNA form, the CDR3 reads TGTGCCAGCAGTGACACAGGGGGTTTGGGAGGCTACACCTTC.

The rearrangement joins TRBV4-1 to TRBJ2-1; D might be TRBD2 (5 bases). Germline V gene lookup returns CDR1 MGHRA and CDR2 YSYEKL. The germline V and J ends were trimmed by 0 bases and 6 bases, with 15 bases remaining between them. This CDR3 is 16 amino acids long. The CDR3 region has the DNA TGCGCCAGCAGCCAAGATATACCAGCGGAAGTCAATGAGCAGTTCTTC. It translates to CASSQDIPAEVNEQFF.

V and J are TRBV28 and TRBJ2-5; the D gene is possibly TRBD2 (6 bases). Trimming stripped 3 bases from V and 3 bases from J, with 14 bases between. This CDR3 region has 15 residues. CDR1 and CDR2 (germline): MDHEN, SYDVKM. The chain's CDR3 is CASSFQASAKETQYF. The CDR3 DNA reads TGTGCCAGCAGTTTTCAGGCTAGCGCAAAAGAGACCCAGTACTTC.

V gene TRBV16 combines with J gene TRBJ2-4; D is uncertain. Germline loops: CDR1 KGHSY, CDR2 FQNENV. V shed 0 bases and J shed 5 bases, with 11 bases lying between them. This CDR3 has 15 residues. The CDR3 DNA sequence: TGTGCCAGCAGCCAATCTCCAGGCGCTCAAAACATTCAGTACTTC. The encoded protein is CASSQSPGAQNIQYF.

This rearrangement joins TRBV5-1 to TRBJ2-5, with D unresolved. Trimming cost V 1 base and J 1 base, with 8 bases left between them. There are 14 residues in the CDR3. Germline lookup yields CDR1 SGHRS and CDR2 YFSETQ. CDR3 loop: CASSLSAGQETQYF. The CDR3 DNA reads as TGCGCCAGCAGCTTGTCGGCAGGCCAAGAGACCCAGTACTTC.

In regard to this clone: One junction end disagrees with the germline gene, perhaps due to a read error. The V call is TRBV2, the J call TRBJ2-7; no reliable D call. CDR1 SNHLY and CDR2 FYNNEI come from the germline V gene. The CDR3 loop spans 11 amino acids. In DNA form, the CDR3 reads TGTGCCAGCAGCCTATCCTCCGAGCAGTACTTC. This encodes CASSLSSEQYF.

This clone was observed a handful of times. The rearrangement uses TRBV7-2 and TRBJ2-5; TRBD2 matches 13 bases. Germline CDR1 is SGHTA and CDR2 is FQGNSA. The CDR3 spans 17 residues. V lost 5 bases, J lost 0 bases, and 6 bases stayed unmatched. CDR3 protein: CASSPATSGGDQETQYF. The CDR3 nucleotides read TGTGCCAGCAGCCCGGCTACTAGCGGGGGGGACCAAGAGACCCAGTACTTC.

This sequence joins TRBV6-1 and TRBJ1-4; 9 bases fit TRBD1. Looked up from germline, CDR1 is MNHNS and CDR2 is SASEGT. The length of the CDR3 is 17 residues. Germline trimming cut 1 base from V and 7 bases from J; bases unmatched to any gene: 10. The CDR3 loop reads CASSEGRLQGAGEKLFF. CDR3 bases: TGTGCCAGCAGTGAAGGCCGCTTACAGGGGGCTGGTGAAAAACTGTTTTTT.